This T cell receptor beta chain is from a study of T cell changes during pregnancy in multiple sclerosis. Trimming took off 7 bases at V and 5 bases at J, with 18 bases between the two ends. This CDR3 contains 15 residues. Germline V gene lookup returns CDR1 SGHKS and CDR2 YYEKEE (reference sequence). Sequencing was performed with immunoSEQ multiplex PCR; in TCRdb, only in-frame clones are kept and a portion is missing. This table holds 65,000 to 90,000 clones, 80% to 95% found once. The TCR was taken from a female donor with multiple sclerosis, enrolled in a pregnancy study. The specimen comprised CD4+ T cells from peripheral blood mononuclear cells, sampled after pregnancy. This rearrangement joins TRBV5-5 to TRBJ1-4; no definite D call. The CDR3 here is CASGIMTTGNEKLFF. The CDR3 nucleotides are TGTGCCAGCGGCATAATGACGACGGGGAATGAAAAACTGTTTTTT.